At least ten counts were recorded for the clone carrying this T cell receptor (beta chain). This entry is derived from a study of T cells in Graves' hyperthyroidism and ophthalmopathy. From RNA transcripts, TCR beta CDR3 regions were amplified. HTBI primers were employed in a first-round RT-PCR of the TCR CDR3. A single record per CDR3 protein comes from TCRdb applying MiXCR to the multiplex PCR reads. The sample contains about 510,000 distinct CDR3 sequences, approximately 14% of which appear only once. Hyperthyroidism in the patients, aged 18 to 65, was newly diagnosed and under 2 months in duration. V shed 2 bases and J 6 bases; nucleotides not matched to a gene: 0. Germline V CDR1 and CDR2: LNHNV, YYDKDF (reference sequence). This CDR3 has 13 residues.

The source of this sequence is a woman between 35 and 50 years old with Graves' hyperthyroidism. This sequence joins TRBV15 and TRBJ2-1; 8 nucleotides align to TRBD2. Sequenced material: blood. CDR3: CATSRTSGNEQFF. The CDR3 nucleotides are TGTGCCACCAGCAGAACTAGCGGCAATGAGCAGTTCTTC.